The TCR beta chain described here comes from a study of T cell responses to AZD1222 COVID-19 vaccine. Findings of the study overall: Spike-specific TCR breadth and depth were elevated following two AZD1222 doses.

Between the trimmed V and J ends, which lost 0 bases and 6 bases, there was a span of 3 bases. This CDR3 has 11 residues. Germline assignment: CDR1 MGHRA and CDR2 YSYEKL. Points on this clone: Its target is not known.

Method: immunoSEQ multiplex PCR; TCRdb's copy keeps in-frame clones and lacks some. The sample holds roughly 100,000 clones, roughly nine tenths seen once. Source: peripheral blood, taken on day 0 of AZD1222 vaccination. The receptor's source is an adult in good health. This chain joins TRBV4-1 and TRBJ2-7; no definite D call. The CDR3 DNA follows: TGCGCCAGCAGCCAAGAGGGCGAGCAGTACTTC. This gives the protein CASSQEGEQYF.